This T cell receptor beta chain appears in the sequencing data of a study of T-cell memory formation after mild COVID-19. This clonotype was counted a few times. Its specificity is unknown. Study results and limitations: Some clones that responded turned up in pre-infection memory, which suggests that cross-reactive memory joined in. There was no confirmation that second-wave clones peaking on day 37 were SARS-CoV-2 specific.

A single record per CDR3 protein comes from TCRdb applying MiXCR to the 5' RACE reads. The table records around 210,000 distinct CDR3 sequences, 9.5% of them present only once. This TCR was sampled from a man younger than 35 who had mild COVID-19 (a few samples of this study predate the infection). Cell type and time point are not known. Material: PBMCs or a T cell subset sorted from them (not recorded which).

The DNA of the CDR3 is TGCGCCAGCAGCTTGGAGGGGATGAACACTGAAGCTTTCTTT. As protein: CASSLEGMNTEAFF. The genes are TRBV5-1 and TRBJ1-1, with D perhaps TRBD1 (5 bases). Germline values: CDR1 SGHRS, CDR2 YFSETQ. The CDR3 covers 14 residues. V shed 0 bases and J shed 0 bases, with 6 bases lying between them.